This T cell receptor (beta chain) is from a study of radiotherapy plus CTLA-4 blockade in lung cancer. Study in general: Disease control was achieved by over 25% of patients, and objective responses by 15% to 20%. General study results and limits: Early shifts in blood T cell clones, with interferon-beta, reportedly predicted response best.

In the case of this clone: Its antigen is currently unknown.

It was focal radiation plus CTLA-4 blockade with ipilimumab that patients with chemo-refractory metastatic non-small-cell lung cancer received. Sequencing was performed with immunoSEQ multiplex PCR; in TCRdb, only in-frame clones are kept and a portion is missing. Of about 28,000 clones in the sample, roughly three quarters are singletons; the top ten hold over 15%. Sequencing used peripheral blood, obtained from a patient treated with radiotherapy plus ipilimumab. The clonotype comes from a human donor with non-small cell lung cancer that progressed on radiotherapy plus ipilimumab.

The CDR3: CASSEVRGTGDTQYF. The CDR3 bases are TGTGCCAGCAGTGAAGTGCGGGGAACCGGGGATACGCAGTATTTT. The chain uses TRBV6-1 and TRBJ2-3; a weak D match, TRBD2 (6 bases). This CDR3 is built from 15 residues. Per the germline V gene, CDR1 is MNHNS and CDR2 is SASEGT. Trimming removed 1 base at V and 6 bases at J, with 14 bases between.